Listed below are T cell receptor beta chains from one sample, sequenced in a study of blood T cell repertoires in COVID-19. Sequenced by immunoSEQ multiplex PCR; TCRdb stores in-frame clones only, minus some. The sample holds tens of thousands of clones, roughly 91% seen once. The sample was peripheral blood. The receptors originated from a human donor in a cohort sampled during active COVID-19. Both conserved end residues are part of each CDR3. D genes are given only for firm matches. Size tells how often a clone was seen (once, few, many) or the class of an expanded clone, and some rows leave it out.

abundance	len	v_gene	d_gene	j_gene	CDR3nt	CDR3aa
NA	15	TRBV7-2	NA	TRBJ2-6	TGTGCCAGCAGACCACAGGGAGCCGGGGCCAACGTCCTGACTTTC	CASRPQGAGANVLTF
NA	15	TRBV11-3	TRBD2	TRBJ2-3	TGTGCCAGCAGCTTAGATCATTCCGGGGGGAATACGCAGTATTTT	CASSLDHSGGNTQYF
NA	16	TRBV18	TRBD1	TRBJ2-7	TGTGCCAGCTCACCCCAGGGGGCAGGGTTCTCCTACGAGCAGTACTTC	CASSPQGAGFSYEQYF
few	17	TRBV25-1	TRBD1	TRBJ2-3	TGTGCCAGCAGTGACTCGACAGGGCGCAAGGGCACAGATACGCAGTATTTT	CASSDSTGRKGTDTQYF
NA	15	TRBV28	NA	TRBJ1-2	TGTGCCAGCAGTTTAACCCTAGGCCTGAACTATGGCTACACCTTC	CASSLTLGLNYGYTF
NA	16	TRBV9	TRBD2	TRBJ2-3	TGTGCCAGCAGCGAGGGGGCTAGCGGGAGAACAGATACGCAGTATTTT	CASSEGASGRTDTQYF
NA	14	TRBV28	NA	TRBJ2-5	TGTGCCAGCACCCCCTCCCGACGGGAAGAGACCCAGTACTTC	CASTPSRREETQYF
NA	14	TRBV10-2	TRBD1	TRBJ1-3	TGCGCCAGCAGTGGACAGGGAGAAGGAAACACCATATATTTT	CASSGQGEGNTIYF
NA	15	TRBV19	TRBD1	TRBJ1-5	TGTGCCAGTAGTACCCCGGGACAGGGGACGCAGCCCCAGCATTTT	CASSTPGQGTQPQHF
NA	14	TRBV9	TRBD2	TRBJ2-3	TGTGCCAGCAGCCCCGGGACTAGCGGGGATACGCAGTATTTT	CASSPGTSGDTQYF
NA	13	TRBV7-8	NA	TRBJ2-2	TGTGCCAGCAGCTCCTCCTACACCGGGGAGCTGTTTTTT	CASSSSYTGELFF
NA	13	TRBV6-2/TRBV6-3	TRBD1	TRBJ2-1	TGTGCCAGCAGCGGACAGGGGATCGATGAGCAGTTCTTC	CASSGQGIDEQFF
NA	12	TRBV15	NA	TRBJ1-1	TGTGCCACCAGCAGAGATAAAGGGGATGCTCTCTTT	CATSRDKGDALF
NA	14	TRBV5-4	TRBD1	TRBJ2-5	TGTGCCAGCAGCCTGACAGGGGGCGGAAAGACCCAGTACTTC	CASSLTGGGKTQYF
NA	16	TRBV3-1/TRBV3-2	TRBD1	TRBJ2-3	TGTGCCAGCAGCCACTACCCGACAGGGAGCACAGATACGCAGTATTTT	CASSHYPTGSTDTQYF
few	15	TRBV6-1	NA	TRBJ1-5	TGTGCCAGCAGTGAATTAGACAGCATCAATCAGCCCCAGCATTTT	CASSELDSINQPQHF
once	15	TRBV7-3	NA	TRBJ2-3	TGTGCCAGCAGCTTAACCGGGTTGATGGCAGATACGCAGTATTTT	CASSLTGLMADTQYF
NA	18	TRBV5-6	NA	TRBJ2-7	TGTGCCAGCAGCTTCCGGGACACCCTGGGCTCGAGCTCCTACGAGCAGTACTTC	CASSFRDTLGSSSYEQYF
NA	18	TRBV7-3	TRBD2	TRBJ2-3	TGTGCCAGCAGCCTCGGACTAGCGGGGGGGCCTGGCACAGATACGCAGTATTTT	CASSLGLAGGPGTDTQYF